This T cell receptor beta chain is from a study of cytomegalovirus exposure and HLA in healthy donors. Study-wide findings and caveats: Three of the chains that were CMV-associated were confirmed in vitro to be specific for CMV antigens.

The donors formed part of the 120-subject validation cohort, distinct from the roughly 730-subject first cohort. The protocol was immunoSEQ multiplex PCR, while the TCRdb copy is restricted to in-frame clones and leaves out a portion. The sample has 250,000 to 350,000 clones, 75% to 90% seen once. CDR3 size: 14 residues. V lost 4 bases to trimming and J lost 8 bases; unmatched junction nucleotides: 5. Germline V gives CDR1 SGHDT, CDR2 YYEEEE. This clone was detected once. Its cognate antigen is unknown. Sequenced material: PBMCs. The TCR sequence derives from a woman younger than 45 in good health and CMV-seropositive. This rearrangement joins TRBV5-6 to TRBJ1-4; 10 bases fit TRBD1. CDR3 nucleotide sequence: TGTGCCAGCAGCGCGACAGGGGGCCGAGAAAAACTGTTTTTT. Protein sequence: CASSATGGREKLFF.